Shown below are 27 T cell receptor beta chains from a single sample sequenced in a study of cytomegalovirus exposure and HLA in healthy donors. 13 Jbeta primers and 60 Vbeta primers were used for the PCR. Libraries were prepared by immunoSEQ multiplex PCR; TCRdb keeps only in-frame clonotypes and omits some of them. This sample has some 190,000 clones, with around 80% found just once. Sequencing was performed on PBMCs. These receptors came from a man aged 40-55 years in good health and CMV-seronegative.

The chain combines TRBV9 with TRBJ1-2; 7 bases line up with TRBD1. The CDR3 extends over 16 amino acids. V lost 0 bases, J lost 5 bases, and 10 bases stayed unmatched. Per germline, CDR1 SGDLS and CDR2 YYNGEE. The CDR3 sequence: CASSVAGQGRGYGYTF. In DNA, the CDR3 is TGTGCCAGCAGCGTAGCTGGGCAGGGCAGGGGGTATGGCTACACCTTC.

The chain couples TRBV30 to TRBJ1-5, with D unresolved. Trimming removed 5 bases at V and 2 bases at J, with 13 bases between. Per germline, CDR1 GTSNPN and CDR2 SVGIG (reference sequence). The CDR3 length is 14 residues. CDR3 loop: CAWDGPGGNQPQHF. CDR3 DNA: TGTGCCTGGGACGGTCCCGGAGGCAATCAGCCCCAGCATTTT.

The chain links TRBV28 to TRBJ2-7; 9 bases match TRBD1. The CDR3 consists of 16 residues. V dropped 7 bases and J dropped 1; count of bases not matched to a gene: 11. Looked up from germline, CDR1 is MDHEN and CDR2 is SYDVKM. This CDR3 reads CASMIRPGQGSYEQYF. The DNA of the CDR3 is TGTGCCAGCATGATACGCCCGGGACAGGGTTCCTACGAGCAGTACTTC. The full variable domain, rest sourced from reference TRBV28 and TRBJ2-7, is DVKVTQSSRYLVKRTGEKVFLECVQDMDHENMFWYRQDPGLGLRLIYFSYDVKMKEKGDIPEGYSVSREKKERFSLILESASTNQTSMYLCASMIRPGQGSYEQYFGPGTRLTVT.

This clone was detected only a few times. The chain carries TRBV28 and TRBJ2-3; D is perhaps TRBD2 (5 bases). The germline V gene has CDR1 MDHEN and CDR2 SYDVKM. This CDR3 spans 14 amino acids. V dropped 2 bases and J dropped 2 bases, with 8 bases sitting between them. CDR3 region: CASSLEGFTDTQYF. The CDR3 DNA is TGTGCCAGCAGTTTAGAGGGTTTCACAGATACGCAGTATTTT.

This chain joins TRBV4-2 and TRBJ2-1; 12 bases are a match to TRBD2. CDR1 and CDR2 (germline): LGHNA, YNFKEQ. This CDR3 region has 19 residues. V dropped 0 bases and J dropped 8; count of bases not matched to a gene: 14. In DNA, the CDR3 is TGTGCCAGCAGCCAAGATAATAGGGCTAGCGGGAGGGCCGCTCATGAGCAGTTCTTC. This codes for CASSQDNRASGRAAHEQFF.

The chain recombines TRBV7-9 with TRBJ1-1; D might be TRBD1 (5 bases). The CDR3 has 15 residues. Germline V lookup: CDR1 SEHNR, CDR2 FQNEAQ (reference sequence). The ends were cut back, 2 bases at V and 2 bases at J, with 12 bases in the middle. CDR3 sequence reads: CASSLKQVPNTEAFF. DNA of the CDR3: TGTGCCAGCAGCTTAAAACAGGTCCCCAACACTGAAGCTTTCTTT.

The chain couples TRBV2 to TRBJ2-1; no definite D call. V shed 6 bases and J shed 4 bases, with 4 bases lying between them. The CDR3 runs to 11 residues. CDR1 SNHLY and CDR2 FYNNEI come from the germline V gene. The CDR3 DNA sequence: TGTGCCAGCAGACTGTACAATGAGCAGTTCTTC. Encoded protein: CASRLYNEQFF.

This clone has more than one count but fewer than ten. This chain connects TRBV4-3 to TRBJ2-1, with D possibly being TRBD2 (5 bases). Trimming stripped 0 bases from V and 0 bases from J, with 9 bases between. Germline V gene sequence: CDR1 LGHNA, CDR2 YSLEER. The CDR3 spans 16 residues. CDR3 loop: CASSQEFGVSYNEQFF. The DNA of the CDR3 is TGCGCCAGCAGCCAAGAATTCGGGGTCTCCTACAATGAGCAGTTCTTC.

The chain recombines TRBV2 with TRBJ2-1; 8 positions match TRBD1. The CDR3 extends over 13 amino acids. V was pared by 7 bases and J by 10 bases, with 9 bases of the junction left unmatched. Germline V gene lookup returns CDR1 SNHLY and CDR2 FYNNEI. The CDR3 sequence: CASTWTGTGEQFF. For the CDR3, the DNA is TGTGCCAGCACCTGGACCGGGACAGGAGAGCAGTTCTTC.

The V and J genes are TRBV7-2 and TRBJ2-7; 9 nucleotides line up with TRBD2. This CDR3 has 15 residues. V was pared by 4 bases and J by 6 bases, with 10 bases of the junction left unmatched. Per the germline V gene, CDR1 is SGHTA and CDR2 is FQGNSA. The CDR3, as DNA: TGTGCCAGCAGCTATCGGGGCGGGAGGGCGGGCGAGCAGTACTTC. Translating it yields CASSYRGGRAGEQYF.

This chain links TRBV7-8 with TRBJ2-7; TRBD1 might be the D (5 bases). From germline, CDR1 is SGHVS and CDR2 FQNEAQ. This CDR3 has 16 residues. Between the trimmed V and J ends, which lost 1 base and 3 bases, there was a span of 16 bases. The CDR3 DNA reads as TGTGCCAGCAGCTTAGGAAGCCAGGGCGCAAACTACGAGCAGTACTTC. Amino acid sequence: CASSLGSQGANYEQYF.

The chain joins TRBV9 to TRBJ2-2, with 10 nucleotides matching TRBD2. Germline V gene sequence: CDR1 SGDLS, CDR2 YYNGEE. The CDR3 contains 16 residues. After removal of 3 bases from V and 3 bases from J, the junction contained 5 bases not matched to a gene. CDR3 amino acids: CASSGGGLAYTGELFF. The CDR3 DNA is TGTGCCAGCAGCGGTGGGGGACTAGCGTACACCGGGGAGCTGTTTTTT.

The rearrangement joins TRBV4-1 to TRBJ1-5; D is perhaps TRBD1 (6 bases). V was pared by 1 base and J by 14 bases, with 9 bases between. Germline V gene lookup returns CDR1 MGHRA and CDR2 YSYEKL. CDR3 length: 11 amino acids. Written as DNA, the CDR3 is TGCGCCAGCAGCCAAGGACAGGTCAAGCATTTT. It is translated as CASSQGQVKHF.

V is TRBV4-3 and J is TRBJ2-5, with 9 positions matching TRBD1. This CDR3 has 13 amino acids. CDR1 and CDR2 from the germline V gene are LGHNA and YSLEER. Unmatched junction bases numbered 2, after V lost 6 bases and J lost 3 bases. The CDR3 here is CASSRTGEETQYF. In DNA, the CDR3 is TGCGCCAGCAGTAGGACAGGGGAAGAGACCCAGTACTTC.

V usage is TRBV29-1 and J usage is TRBJ2-1; 13 positions match TRBD2. After removal of 7 bases from V and 9 bases from J, the junction contained 9 bases not matched to a gene. This CDR3 is 14 amino acids long. CDR1 is SQVTM and CDR2 is ANQGSEA in the germline V gene. CDR3 nucleotide sequence: TGCAGCGGACGAAGGACTAGCGGGAGTATTGAGCAGTTCTTC. Translation: CSGRRTSGSIEQFF.

The chain is built from TRBV6-5 and TRBJ1-5, with TRBD1 matching 10 bases. The CDR3 length is 14 residues. CDR1 and CDR2 from the germline V gene are MNHEY and SVGAGI. Unmatched junction bases numbered 5, after V lost 6 bases and J lost 6 bases. The CDR3 region is CASSIRQGAQPQHF. For the CDR3, the DNA is TGTGCCAGCAGCATCCGACAGGGGGCTCAGCCCCAGCATTTT.

The chain couples TRBV5-8 to TRBJ1-5; no firm D call. The germline V and J ends were trimmed by 0 bases and 4 bases, with 14 bases remaining between them. This CDR3 contains 16 residues. The germline V gene encodes CDR1 SGHTS and CDR2 YDEGEE. This chain's CDR3 is CASSLVSGSGNQPQHF. DNA of the CDR3: TGTGCCAGCAGCTTGGTGTCGGGATCGGGGAATCAGCCCCAGCATTTT. The whole variable domain, filled in from reference TRBV5-8 and TRBJ1-5, reads EAGVTQSPTHLIKTRGQQATLRCSPISGHTSVYWYQQALGLGLQFLLWYDEGEERNRGNFPPRFSGRQFPNYSSELNVNALELEDSALYLCASSLVSGSGNQPQHFGDGTRLSIL.

The chain joins TRBV15 to TRBJ2-7; D may be TRBD2 (6 bases). Germline loops: CDR1 LNHNV, CDR2 YYDKDF (reference sequence). Trimming left V 0 bases short and J 6 bases short, with 15 bases between. This CDR3 contains 15 residues. The CDR3, as DNA: TGTGCCACCAGCAGAGAACGGGGAGGTCGGGGCGAGCAGTACTTC. This codes for CATSRERGGRGEQYF.

This chain connects TRBV29-1 to TRBJ2-1, with TRBD1 as a possible D gene (6 bases). Germline lookup yields CDR1 SQVTM and CDR2 ANQGSEA. This CDR3 is 15 amino acids long. V was cut by 3 bases and J by 7 bases, with 19 bases left in between. The CDR3 sequence is CSVDWRKEQGNEQFF. CDR3 nucleotides: TGCAGCGTTGATTGGCGGAAGGAGCAGGGGAATGAGCAGTTCTTC.

This rearrangement joins TRBV10-3 to TRBJ2-3; D is possibly TRBD2 (5 bases). CDR3 length equals 14 residues. Germline V gene data show CDR1 as ENHRY and CDR2 as SYGVKD. V lost 8 bases to trimming and J lost 0 bases, with 12 bases between them. DNA of the CDR3: TGTGCCATCTGGGGAGCGGCAAGCACAGATACGCAGTATTTT. Translating it yields CAIWGAASTDTQYF.

V usage is TRBV11-2 and J usage is TRBJ2-5; 9 bases match TRBD2. Germline V gene lookup returns CDR1 SGHAT and CDR2 FQNNGV. The trim removed 8 bases at V and 4 bases at J, leaving 5 bases unmatched. CDR3 length equals 13 residues. CDR3 in amino acids: CASRRGGGETQYF. Here the CDR3 DNA reads TGTGCCAGCCGGCGGGGGGGTGGAGAGACCCAGTACTTC. The entire variable domain, with the rest obtained from reference TRBV11-2 and TRBJ2-5, is as follows: EAGVAQSPRYKIIEKRQSVAFWCNPISGHATLYWYQQILGQGPKLLIQFQNNGVVDDSQLPKDRFSAERLKGVDSTLKIQPAKLEDSAVYLCASRRGGGETQYFGPGTRLLVL.

The chain couples TRBV5-1 to TRBJ1-1, with unresolved D. CDR3 length: 15 residues. The V end lost 2 bases, the J end lost 5 bases, and 16 bases lay between the germline ends. Germline values: CDR1 SGHRS, CDR2 YFSETQ. CDR3 amino acids: CASSLTGSEGTEAFF. CDR3 DNA: TGCGCCAGCAGCTTAACGGGGTCGGAGGGAACTGAAGCTTTCTTT.

This clone was observed a single time. The chain's CDR3 is CASSGTQTGSYTF. CDR3 DNA: TGTGCCAGCAGTGGGACACAGACAGGGAGCTACACCTTC. This rearrangement joins TRBV6-1 to TRBJ1-2; 7 bases match TRBD1. The CDR3 covers 13 residues. CDR1 is MNHNS and CDR2 is SASEGT in the germline V gene. V lost 4 bases and J lost 9; bases outside the gene matches: 8.

The chain has TRBV7-2 and TRBJ2-3; 11 bases agree with TRBD2. Germline V lookup: CDR1 SGHTA, CDR2 FQGNSA. Unmatched junction bases numbered 12, after V lost 1 base and J lost 9 bases. The CDR3 is 17 residues long. This chain's CDR3 is CASSLVRLAGGEGTQYF. CDR3 sequence (DNA): TGTGCCAGCAGCTTAGTAAGGCTAGCGGGAGGTGAGGGGACGCAGTATTTT.

The gene calls are TRBV27 and TRBJ2-7; 8 bases map to TRBD1. The CDR3 has 15 residues. J gave up 5 bases and V 4 bases, and 10 bases lay outside the gene matches. Germline values: CDR1 MNHEY, CDR2 SMNVEV (reference sequence). CDR3 loop: CASSSRGTGDHEQYF. In DNA, the CDR3 is TGTGCCAGCAGTTCCAGGGGGACAGGAGACCACGAGCAGTACTTC.

CDR3 coding DNA: TGCGCCAGCAGCATCACCGGGACAGGGCCCGAAAAACTGTTTTTT. This translates into CASSITGTGPEKLFF. This chain connects TRBV5-1 to TRBJ1-4, with 9 bases matching TRBD1. CDR1 is SGHRS, CDR2 YFSETQ, per germline. With 4 bases clipped from V and 8 bases from J, the junction kept 9 bases outside the gene matches. CDR3 length: 15 amino acids. The full variable domain, completed using reference TRBV5-1 and TRBJ1-4, is KAGVTQTPRYLIKTRGQQVTLSCSPISGHRSVSWYQQTPGQGLQFLFEYFSETQRNKGNFPGRFSGRQFSNSRSEMNVSTLELGDSALYLCASSITGTGPEKLFFGSGTQLSVL.

This chain joins TRBV7-3 and TRBJ1-1, with D possibly matching TRBD1 (5 bases). Trimming took 2 bases from V and 0 from J, leaving 13 bases between them. The CDR3 totals 16 residues. The germline V gene encodes CDR1 SGHTA and CDR2 FQGTGA. The CDR3 DNA reads TGTGCCAGCAGCTTAGGGTTAAGGGGTATGAACACTGAAGCTTTCTTT. It is translated as CASSLGLRGMNTEAFF.